The 8 T cell receptor beta chains in this list originate from one sample, sequenced in a study of spatial heterogeneity in lung cancer. The study's findings and limits: Tumor mutation count correlated with how many alpha and beta TCRs expanded intratumorally.

The sample's time point: sample taken at primary tumor resection. TCRdb re-analysed the 5' RACE reads in MiXCR, keeping a single row per CDR3 protein. The sample has around 18,000 distinct CDR3 sequences; approximately 5.6% are singletons. No antigens are known for them. Sequences were derived from lung tumor tissue, sampled at surgery. The origin of the receptors is a female donor with early-stage non-small cell lung cancer.

This clonotype was seen ten or more times. This beta chain appears as a stray read in a library generated for alpha chains; its size is not informative. The rearrangement uses TRBV2 and TRBJ1-5; no definite D call. Trimming removed 6 bases from V and 3 bases from J, with 6 bases in between. The CDR3 runs to 12 residues. CDR1 and CDR2 (germline): SNHLY, FYNNEI. CDR3 sequence reads: CASRDLNQPQHF. CDR3 bases: TGTGCCAGCAGGGACCTCAATCAGCCCCAGCATTTT.

This clonotype showed up just a few times. This beta chain lies outside the target of a library built for alpha chains; its clone size means little. The chain couples TRBV11-2 to TRBJ1-1; 11 bases map to TRBD1. This CDR3 has 13 amino acids. Germline CDR1 SGHAT, CDR2 FQNNGV. V lost 5 bases to trimming and J lost 11 bases; unmatched junction nucleotides: 7. The CDR3 region is CASSPRDRGIAFF. The CDR3 DNA sequence: TGTGCCAGCAGCCCCCGGGACAGGGGGATTGCTTTCTTT.

In its sample, this clonotype was seen many times. This beta chain appears as a stray read in a library generated for alpha chains; its size is not informative. The rearrangement uses TRBV5-6 and TRBJ2-4, with D hard to call. V was trimmed by 1 base and J by 5 bases, leaving 7 bases between them. The CDR3 contains 13 residues. Germline assignment: CDR1 SGHDT and CDR2 YYEEEE. The DNA of the CDR3 is TGTGCCAGCAGCTTGAGAGGAGAAAACATTCAGTACTTC. It specifies CASSLRGENIQYF.

This clonotype was observed at least ten times. Because this beta chain is a stray read in a library intended to capture alpha chains, its abundance should not be given much weight. In DNA form, the CDR3 reads TGCGCCAGCAGCTTAAGGACAGGTCCTGATTCACCCCTCCACTTT. This translates into CASSLRTGPDSPLHF. This rearrangement joins TRBV5-1 to TRBJ1-6; TRBD1 matches at 7 bases. Germline CDR1 is SGHRS and CDR2 is YFSETQ. This CDR3 is built from 15 residues. V trimming: 2 bases; J trimming: 8 bases; junction bases outside the gene matches: 7.

In this sample, this clonotype turned up many times. This beta chain appears as a stray read in a library generated for alpha chains; its size is not informative. The chain combines TRBV20-1 with TRBJ2-7; D remains unclear. The V and J ends lost 6 bases and 2 bases respectively, with 20 bases between them. The CDR3 sequence is 15 residues long. Germline CDR1 and CDR2: DFQATT and SNEGSKA (reference sequence). DNA for the CDR3: TGCAGTGCGAGATCGAATAGGACCTCTACCTACGAGCAGTACTTC. Protein: CSARSNRTSTYEQYF.

As regards this clonotype: Little can be read into the size of this beta chain, an off-target read in a library designed for alpha chains. The chain recombines TRBV5-6 with TRBJ2-3; possible D gene TRBD2, 5 bases. This CDR3 has 15 amino acids. Germline lookup yields CDR1 SGHDT and CDR2 YYEEEE. V was pared by 4 bases and J by 2 bases, with 14 bases between. DNA of the CDR3: TGTGCCAGCAGCCGGGATCGCGGACTCACAGATACGCAGTATTTT. This gives the protein CASSRDRGLTDTQYF.

This clonotype was counted ten times or more. This beta chain was picked up by a library intended for alpha chains and is off target, so its count carries little meaning. The chain combines TRBV14 with TRBJ1-4; 7 bases match TRBD1. CDR1 is SGHDN and CDR2 is FVKESK in the germline V gene. V lost 6 bases to trimming and J lost 8 bases; unmatched junction nucleotides: 6. The CDR3 runs 13 residues. The CDR3 loop is CASRGTVEEKLFF. The CDR3 DNA follows: TGTGCCAGCAGAGGGACAGTGGAGGAAAAACTGTTTTTT.

This clonotype was counted a few times. Since the library was made to target alpha chains, this beta chain is a stray read and its abundance is not meaningful. This rearrangement joins TRBV20-1 to TRBJ2-1; 8 bases fit TRBD2. In germline, CDR1 is DFQATT, CDR2 SNEGSKA (reference sequence). This CDR3 has 14 residues. V shed 1 base and J 9 bases; nucleotides not matched to a gene: 8. The CDR3 DNA sequence: TGCAGTGCTAGAGTCTCCGGGAGGGCGTTTGAGCAGTTCTTC. The encoded protein is CSARVSGRAFEQFF.